The rows below give T cell receptor beta chains drawn from one sample of a study of blood T cell repertoires in COVID-19. Produced via immunoSEQ multiplex PCR; TCRdb's table is partial and in-frame only. The table has about 250,000 clones, 86% seen once. The material sequenced was peripheral blood. These receptors were collected from a woman between 55 and 75 years old who had recovered from COVID-19. Both conserved end residues are part of each CDR3. The order of the fields is CDR3 protein, V gene, J gene, clone size. Clone size is stated in some rows and not others, as once, few, many or a class when expanded.

CASSSVTGSGNTIYF	TRBV28	TRBJ1-3	NA
CASSLDSHQPQHF	TRBV12-3/TRBV12-4	TRBJ1-5	NA
CASSSRTFYEQYF	TRBV5-1	TRBJ2-7	NA
CASSYQGAGAYEQYF	TRBV7-8	TRBJ2-7	NA
CASSFNGEETQYF	TRBV5-1	TRBJ2-5	once
CASSLGGQDREQYF	TRBV5-1	TRBJ2-7	NA
CASSLGDINSGQPQHF	TRBV5-1	TRBJ1-5	NA
CASSITGASFQPQHF	TRBV5-1	TRBJ1-5	NA
CASSRGQARGQPQHF	TRBV4-3	TRBJ1-5	NA
CASSFKSDRPVGDTQYF	TRBV28	TRBJ2-3	NA
CASARAGGEVGYTF	TRBV7-3	TRBJ1-2	NA
CASIRTAGRGYGYTF	TRBV6-5	TRBJ1-2	NA
CASSFGQALGETQYF	TRBV7-2	TRBJ2-5	NA
CASSGGTVQETQYF	TRBV13	TRBJ2-5	NA
CASRGQGNEKLFF	TRBV6-5	TRBJ1-4	NA
CASSWGQGAAEQFF	TRBV5-8	TRBJ2-1	NA
CASSLAAGQGPGSDTQYF	TRBV7-8	TRBJ2-3	NA
CASRPRGGGRNQPQHF	TRBV28	TRBJ1-5	NA
CASSPWTSGGSYEQYF	TRBV7-2	TRBJ2-7	NA
CASSPPSTGELFF	TRBV28	TRBJ2-2	NA
CATSDPRKDSFYGYTF	TRBV24-1	TRBJ1-2	NA
CASSPLGTGTYGYTF	TRBV4-3	TRBJ1-2	NA
CASSSWGQGSGYTF	TRBV7-7	TRBJ1-2	once
CASSIQGNTGELFF	TRBV7-2	TRBJ2-2	NA
CASSPGTGREKLFF	TRBV6-2/TRBV6-3	TRBJ1-4	NA
CASSLLQGQGASPLHF	TRBV4-1	TRBJ1-6	few
CASSHRRGQGGTPLHF	TRBV3-1/TRBV3-2	TRBJ1-6	NA
CASSPHLVRDSYDYGYTF	TRBV7-9	TRBJ1-2	NA
CASTTSPDRGRENYGYTF	TRBV19	TRBJ1-2	NA
CSAGEVWGGYTF	TRBV29-1	TRBJ1-2	NA
CATRAGGRPDTQYF	TRBV6-5	TRBJ2-3	NA
CASSLPGPGYGYTF	TRBV28	TRBJ1-2	NA
CATSGYPANYGYTF	TRBV24-1	TRBJ1-2	few
CASSPRRGLSYGYTF	TRBV27	TRBJ1-2	once
CASSLLAGQGAEFAQYF	TRBV28	TRBJ2-5	NA
CASSFTGSGAGYGYTF	TRBV11-2	TRBJ1-2	NA
CASRAGLGKGGANVLTF	TRBV28	TRBJ2-6	NA
CASSPHIVGELFF	TRBV7-9	TRBJ2-2	NA